This T cell receptor (beta chain) was documented in a study of blood T cells in healthy people across ages. This clonotype has more than one count but fewer than ten. No antigen is known for it. Overall study findings and caveats: Shifts in expanded clonotypes may have been confounded by donor CMV status, which was unknown.

Total RNA amounts of at least 5 micrograms were extracted per sample. This CDR3 has 14 amino acids. CDR1 is SEHNR and CDR2 is FQNEAQ in the germline V gene (reference sequence). V was pared by 5 bases and J by 6 bases, with 6 bases of the junction left unmatched. For the second PCR, which ran for 7 to 11 cycles, a sample-barcoded 5' primer and a J-beta primer mix were used. TCRdb called the 5' RACE reads again in MiXCR, with one record for every CDR3 protein. Altogether 600,000 to 1,000,000 distinct CDR3 sequences are present, roughly 25% being singletons, with the ten largest covering 3% to 4%. A further study also used this sample, focusing on T cells of mothers and their children. According to that study: Related mother-child pairs shared marginally more repertoire than unrelated pairs, though not significantly. Sequencing revealed no T cell clones that were persistent and microchimeric.

This TCR was sampled from a boy under 18 in good health. This chain uses TRBV7-9 with TRBJ2-3; 9 nucleotides align to TRBD2. Sequencing used blood. Here the CDR3 reads CASSASGARDTQYF. CDR3 in DNA: TGTGCCAGCAGCGCTAGCGGGGCGAGGGATACGCAGTATTTT. Together with reference TRBV7-9 and TRBJ2-3, the CDR3 gives the full variable domain: DTGVSQNPRHKITKRGQNVTFRCDPISEHNRLYWYRQTLGQGPEFLTYFQNEAQLEKSRLLSDRFSAERPKGSFSTLEIQRTEQGDSAMYLCASSASGARDTQYFGPGTRLTVL.